This T cell receptor (beta chain) was obtained from a study of T-cell reconstitution after alpha-beta-depleted transplantation in children. With respect to this clonotype: The antigen remains unidentified.

The germline V gene has CDR1 SGDLS and CDR2 YYNGEE. Trimming shortened V by 3 bases and J by 0 bases, and 16 bases separated the two germline ends. The CDR3 is 18 amino acids. As it was prepared, the TCRbeta library received unique molecular identifiers. MiXCR, run by TCRdb on the PCR reads, gives a single entry per CDR3 protein. This table holds fewer than 550,000 distinct CDR3 sequences, under 20% found once. Study-wide results and limits: The origin of high day-60 TCRbeta diversity in some patients lay in surviving recipient T cells and thymic progenitors. As was reported, about two months after transplant, alpha-beta T cells came from several hundred expanded graft clones. A year had passed since transplant, and T-cell counts and diversity by then came mostly from newly produced T cells.

This specimen was PBMCs, mostly from graft donor cells, taken 360 days after TCRalphabeta/CD19-depleted stem cell transplant. The chain uses TRBV9 and TRBJ2-6; D might be TRBD1 or TRBD2, each matching 7 bases. This clonotype was obtained from a boy under two years old who had a stem cell transplant for Wiskott-Aldrich syndrome, so the T cells may come from the graft donor. CDR3 DNA: TGTGCCAGCAGCGCGAGACAGGGAGGGAGCTCTGGGGCCAACGTCCTGACTTTC. This sequence encodes CASSARQGGSSGANVLTF.